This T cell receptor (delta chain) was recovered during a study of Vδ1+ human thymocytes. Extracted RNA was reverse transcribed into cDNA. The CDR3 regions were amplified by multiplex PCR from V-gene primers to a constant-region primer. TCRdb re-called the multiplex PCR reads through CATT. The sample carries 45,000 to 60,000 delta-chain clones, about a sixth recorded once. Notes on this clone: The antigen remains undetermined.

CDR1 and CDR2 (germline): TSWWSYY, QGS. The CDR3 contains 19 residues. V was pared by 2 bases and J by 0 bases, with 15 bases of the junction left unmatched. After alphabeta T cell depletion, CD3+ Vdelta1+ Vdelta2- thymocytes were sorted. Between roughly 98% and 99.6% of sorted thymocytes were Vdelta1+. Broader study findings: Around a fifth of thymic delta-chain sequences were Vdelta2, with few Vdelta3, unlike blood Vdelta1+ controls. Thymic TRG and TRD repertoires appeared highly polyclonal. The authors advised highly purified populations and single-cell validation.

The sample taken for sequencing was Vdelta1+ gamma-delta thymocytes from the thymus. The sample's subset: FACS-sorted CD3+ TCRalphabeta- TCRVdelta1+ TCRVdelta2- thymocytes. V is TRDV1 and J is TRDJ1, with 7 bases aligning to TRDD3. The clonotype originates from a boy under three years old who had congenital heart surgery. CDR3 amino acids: CALGEGGDTGEEYTDKLIF. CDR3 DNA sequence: TGTGCTCTTGGGGAAGGGGGAGATACTGGGGAGGAGTACACCGATAAACTCATCTTT.